The sequence of this TCR beta chain was determined in a study of shared clonotypes between healthy human individuals. About the research overall: Per donor, CD8 memory used one plate, CD8 naive used two, CD4 memory used three and CD4 naive used three.

As defined, naive CD8 cells were CD45RO-negative and positively selected for CCR7, with terminally differentiated effector memory CD45RA+ cells excluded. Assay used: immunoSEQ multiplex PCR; TCRdb lists only in-frame clones, some missing. This table holds about 2.1 million clones, approximately 94% found once. J was trimmed by 7 bases and V by 2 bases; bases with no gene match: 11. The germline V gene has CDR1 MDHEN and CDR2 SYDVKM. The CDR3 is 15 residues long. This rearrangement joins TRBV28 to TRBJ2-7, with 7 nucleotides matching TRBD2. Sequenced: naive CD8+ T cells from PBMCs. The sequence was collected from a man aged 18 to 30 in good health. Some clones in this sample may be carry-over from other donors' samples. CDR3 bases: TGTGCCAGCAGTTTAAAACCCGACCGAGCGGGAGAGCAGTACTTC. As protein: CASSLKPDRAGEQYF.